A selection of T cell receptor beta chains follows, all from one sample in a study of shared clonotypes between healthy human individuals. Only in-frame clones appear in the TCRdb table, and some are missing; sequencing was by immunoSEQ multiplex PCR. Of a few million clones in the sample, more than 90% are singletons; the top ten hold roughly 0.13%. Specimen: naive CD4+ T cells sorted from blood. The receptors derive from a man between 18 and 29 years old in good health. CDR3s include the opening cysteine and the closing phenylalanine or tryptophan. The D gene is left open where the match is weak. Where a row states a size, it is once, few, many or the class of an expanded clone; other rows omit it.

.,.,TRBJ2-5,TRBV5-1,TGCGCCAGCAGCTTGGGACAGGCATTGAGAGAGACCCAGTACTTC,CASSLGQALRETQYF
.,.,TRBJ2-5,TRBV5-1,TGCGCCAGCAGCCTAGCCGCTAGCGGAGGGGGAGAGACCCAGTACTTC,CASSLAASGGGETQYF
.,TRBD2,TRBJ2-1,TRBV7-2,TGTGCCAGCAGCTTAGCAGGACTAGCGGGAGCCAATGAGCAGTTCTTC,CASSLAGLAGANEQFF
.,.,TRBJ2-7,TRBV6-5,TGTGCCAGCAGTTACGGGCGGAACGAGCAGTACTTC,CASSYGRNEQYF
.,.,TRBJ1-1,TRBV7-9,TGTGCCAGCAGCTTATGGGGAGGCACTGAAGCTTTCTTT,CASSLWGGTEAFF
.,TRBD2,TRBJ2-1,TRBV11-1,TGTGCCAGCAGCTTAGGGCTAGCGGTCTACAATGAGCAGTTCTTC,CASSLGLAVYNEQFF
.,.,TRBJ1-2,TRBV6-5,TGTGCCAGCAGTTCCCGCGACTATGGCTACACCTTC,CASSSRDYGYTF
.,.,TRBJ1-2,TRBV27,TGTGCCAGCAGTTTAAATGAAGGTTTTAACTATGGCTACACCTTC,CASSLNEGFNYGYTF
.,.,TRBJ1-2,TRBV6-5,TGTGCCAGCAGTTACCCAAAACCGGGGGAGCCCATCGCCTTC,CASSYPKPGEPIAF
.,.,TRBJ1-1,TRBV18,TGTGCCAGCTCACGAAATGAGGGGATCGGGGTGAACACTGAAGCTTTCTTT,CASSRNEGIGVNTEAFF
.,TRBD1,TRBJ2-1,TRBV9,TGTGCCAGCAGCGTGGGAATAGGGACAGGGGATTATCAGTTCTTC,CASSVGIGTGDYQFF
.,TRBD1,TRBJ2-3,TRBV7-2,TGTGCCAGCAGCCCCCGGGACAGGGCCACAGATACGCAGTATTTT,CASSPRDRATDTQYF
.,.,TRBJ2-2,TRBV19,TGTGCCAGTAGTATAGAACAGAGGAACACCGGGGAGCTGTTTTTT,CASSIEQRNTGELFF
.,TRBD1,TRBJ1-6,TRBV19,TGTGCCAGTAAAACAATCGGGACAGATAATTCACCCCTCCACTTT,CASKTIGTDNSPLHF
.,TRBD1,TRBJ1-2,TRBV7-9,TGTGCCAGCAGATACAGGGGGCTTGGGATTAACTATGGCTACACCTTC,CASRYRGLGINYGYTF
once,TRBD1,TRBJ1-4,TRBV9,TGTGCCAGCAGCGCCACGGACAGGGGTTGGGAAAAACTGTTTTTT,CASSATDRGWEKLFF
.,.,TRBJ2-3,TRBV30,TGTGCCTGGAGTACCCTGGGGAGAACGTCTAGCACAGATACGCAGTATTTT,CAWSTLGRTSSTDTQYF
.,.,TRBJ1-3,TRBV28,TGTGCCAGCAGTTTCCCCGACGGTACTGGAAACACCATATATTTT,CASSFPDGTGNTIYF
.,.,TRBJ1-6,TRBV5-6,TGTGCCAGCAGCTCGGGACTGGAGGGTAATTCACCCCTCCACTTT,CASSSGLEGNSPLHF
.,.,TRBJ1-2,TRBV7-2,TGTGCCAGCAGCTTAGAAAGGTTTGGCTACACCTTC,CASSLERFGYTF
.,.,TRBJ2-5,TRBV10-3,TGTGCCACCCTAAGGGGCGTTCAAGAGACCCAGTACTTC,CATLRGVQETQYF
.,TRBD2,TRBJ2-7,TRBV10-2,TGCGCCAGCAGTGAGTCAAGGCTAGCGGAAACACGCTCCTACGAGCAGTACTTC,CASSESRLAETRSYEQYF
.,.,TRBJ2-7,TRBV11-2,TGTGCCAGCAGCCGACCCTACGAGCAGTACTTC,CASSRPYEQYF
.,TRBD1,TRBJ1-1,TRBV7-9,TGTGCCAGCAGCTTAGCCCGGACAGGGCTCACTGAAGCTTTCTTT,CASSLARTGLTEAFF
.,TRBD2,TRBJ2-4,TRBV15,TGTGCCACCAGCAGAGAAGGTTCAGGGAGGGTGTACTTC,CATSREGSGRVYF
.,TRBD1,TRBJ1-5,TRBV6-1,TGTGCCAGCAGTGAAATCCGGGACAGAGCATTCGAGCTGAGCAATCAGCCCCAGCATTTT,CASSEIRDRAFELSNQPQHF
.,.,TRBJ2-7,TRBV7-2,TGTGCCAGCACCCAGGGGGGGAGGAGCTCCTACGAGCAGTACTTC,CASTQGGRSSYEQYF
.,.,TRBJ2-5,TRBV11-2,TGTGCCACCCGTCAAAGCGGAATGTACCAAGAGACCCAGTACTTC,CATRQSGMYQETQYF
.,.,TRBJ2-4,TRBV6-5,TGTGCCAGCAGATCCTTAGCCAAAAACATTCAGTACTTC,CASRSLAKNIQYF
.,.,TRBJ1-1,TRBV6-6,TGTGCCAGCAGCGCGAGGGGCATGAACACTGAAGCTTTCTTT,CASSARGMNTEAFF
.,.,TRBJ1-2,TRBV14,TGTGCCAGCAGCCCAGGGGCCTATGGCTACACCTTC,CASSPGAYGYTF
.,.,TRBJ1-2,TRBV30,TGTGCCTGGAGTGTTCAATCAGACTACTATGGCTACACCTTC,CAWSVQSDYYGYTF
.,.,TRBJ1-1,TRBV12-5,TGTGCTAGTGGTTTGGTGCAGGGACTGAACACTGAAGCTTTCTTT,CASGLVQGLNTEAFF
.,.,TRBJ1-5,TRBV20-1,TGCAGTGCTAGACGAGACGGAGCCCAGCATTTT,CSARRDGAQHF
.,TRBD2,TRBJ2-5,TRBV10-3,TGTGCCATCAGTGGGGGACTAGCGGGAGTGGAGACCCAGTACTTC,CAISGGLAGVETQYF
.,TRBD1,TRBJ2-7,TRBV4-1,TGCGCCAGCAGCCATTTCTCCGGGACAGGGGCCTACGAGCAGTACTTC,CASSHFSGTGAYEQYF
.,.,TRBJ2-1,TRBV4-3,TGCGCCAGCAGTGAGACCTGGAGCTCCTACAATGAGCAGTTCTTC,CASSETWSSYNEQFF
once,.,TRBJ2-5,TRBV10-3,TGTGCCATCAGTGATTGGGAGACCCAGTACTTC,CAISDWETQYF
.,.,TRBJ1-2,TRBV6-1,TGTGCCAGCAGTGGCAGAAGGGAGGACAACTATGGCTACACCTTC,CASSGRREDNYGYTF
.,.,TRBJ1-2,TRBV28,TGTGCCAGCAGTTTATCCGGTTATGGCTACACCTTC,CASSLSGYGYTF
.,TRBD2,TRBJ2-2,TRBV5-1,TGCGCCAGCAGCTCGACTAGCGGGGGATCCGGGGAGCTGTTTTTT,CASSSTSGGSGELFF
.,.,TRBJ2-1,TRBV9,TGTGCCAGCAGCGTAGTTCTGGGGCTAGCAGGACCCAATGAGCAGTTCTTC,CASSVVLGLAGPNEQFF
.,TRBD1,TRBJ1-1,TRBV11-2,TGTGCCAGCAGCTTATTGGACAGGAGTGAAGCTTTCTTT,CASSLLDRSEAFF
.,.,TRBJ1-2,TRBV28,TGTGCCAGCAGTTTCGAAGGGACTAGGGGCTACACCTTC,CASSFEGTRGYTF
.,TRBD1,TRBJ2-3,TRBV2,TGTGTTCAAACAGGGGCCCGCACAGATACGCAGTATTTT,CVQTGARTDTQYF
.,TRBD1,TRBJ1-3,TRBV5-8,TGTGCCAGCGCCCACTCAAGACAGGGGGTTCTCTCTGGAAACACCATATATTTT,CASAHSRQGVLSGNTIYF